A selection of T cell receptor beta chains follows, all from one sample in a study of cytotoxic CD8 clonotypes in ibrutinib-treated CLL. The protocol was immunoSEQ multiplex PCR, while the TCRdb copy is restricted to in-frame clones and leaves out a portion. The sample contains about 20,000 clones, around 70% of which appear only once. Source: PBMCs, taken before ibrutinib treatment. The receptors here all came from a human donor with chronic lymphocytic leukemia. Both conserved end residues are trimmed from each CDR3. Each record gives: CDR3 protein, J gene, V gene.

ASSGPAGETQY,TRBJ2-5,TRBV28
ASSHQRGFSGNTIY,TRBJ1-3,TRBV5-4
ASSNQGAKETQY,TRBJ2-5,TRBV27
SAAKTYEQY,TRBJ2-7,TRBV20-1
ASSGRVGDGYT,TRBJ1-2,TRBV2
ASSLVGSGNTIY,TRBJ1-3,TRBV5-4
ASSQDRGKETQY,TRBJ2-5,TRBV14
ASSLIAGGVTDEQF,TRBJ2-1,TRBV7-3
SVESMIGELF,TRBJ2-2,TRBV29-1
ASSPLAGGSYNEQF,TRBJ2-1,TRBV28
SVAGSLSSYEQY,TRBJ2-7,TRBV29-1
ASRPLLEQGETQY,TRBJ2-5,TRBV6-6
ASSRQYNEQF,TRBJ2-1,TRBV28
ASSIGVSSYNEQF,TRBJ2-1,TRBV9
ASSRQGAKY,TRBJ2-3,TRBV6-1
ASSLDGDSSRDEQF,TRBJ2-1,TRBV7-3
ASSFRSPKETEAF,TRBJ1-1,TRBV5-1
ASSDGIEAF,TRBJ1-1,TRBV2
ATRDTPSTGELF,TRBJ2-2,TRBV10-2
ASMLGFEQY,TRBJ2-7,TRBV6-1
ASSLSAGDTGELF,TRBJ2-2,TRBV5-1
ATSRGMTGPVSGNTIY,TRBJ1-3,TRBV15